The T cell receptor beta chain described here comes from a study of identical twins. General study results and limits: Twin-shared out-of-frame alpha sequences were enriched for low generation probability. The abundant beta clonotypes from cord blood had fewer insertions, and memory repertoires had none of this. Analyses of zero insertions could be partly confounded by invariant MAIT and iNKT cells.

The CDR3 spans 18 residues. The V and J ends lost 2 bases and 6 bases, in that order; junction bases with no gene match: 14. Germline V CDR1 and CDR2: LGHDT, YNNKEL (reference sequence). For this clonotype: Its antigen is unknown.

The donors were all healthy and Caucasian. TCRdb analysed the 5' RACE reads with MiXCR anew, one entry per CDR3 protein. Of under 1 million distinct CDR3 sequences listed, 10% to 15% are singletons. The data also belong to a second study, concerning yellow fever vaccine responses in identical twins.

The chain employs TRBV3-1 and TRBJ2-2, with 8 nucleotides matching TRBD2. Source material: PBMCs. This clonotype was obtained from a woman aged 18-29 years in good health. The CDR3 region has the DNA TGTGCCAGCAGCCAAAAGAGCGGGAGCGGCGTGGGTGCCGGGGAGCTGTTTTTT. Translated: CASSQKSGSGVGAGELFF.